This T cell receptor beta chain was recorded in a study of radiotherapy plus CTLA-4 blockade in lung cancer. Looking at the study overall: An objective response was seen in around 19% of patients, and disease control in just over 30%.

Here immunoSEQ multiplex PCR was the method, and the copy in TCRdb shows in-frame clones only, minus some. The sample includes about 78,000 clones, about 88% of them seen just once. Germline V gives CDR1 SGDLS, CDR2 YYNGEE. The length of the CDR3 is 15 residues. The trim removed 4 bases at V and 6 bases at J, leaving 10 bases unmatched. Regarding the study as a whole: Radiotherapy was combined with ipilimumab, and tumor-derived TCR clones then expanded in blood. Alongside interferon-beta, early blood T cell clone dynamics were reportedly the best predictor of response.

A word on this clone: Antigen: not known.

Sequencing used peripheral blood, obtained from a patient treated with radiotherapy plus ipilimumab. The genes are TRBV9 and TRBJ2-3; 8 nucleotides agree with TRBD2. The receptor comes from a human donor with non-small cell lung cancer who had stable disease on radiotherapy plus ipilimumab. The CDR3 loop is CASSQRSSGSDTQYF. CDR3 DNA sequence: TGTGCCAGCAGCCAGCGTTCCAGCGGGAGCGATACGCAGTATTTT.